The source of this TCR beta chain is a study of tumor-infiltrating lymphocytes in localized non-small cell lung cancer (dated by TCRdb to the early 2020s). Background on the whole study: The cohort covered several histologies, both smokers and never-smokers, and patients whose samples were collected after neoadjuvant chemotherapy. Each patient provided resected tumor tissue plus uninvolved lung tissue from the same patient, with the uninvolved lung tissue described as non-adjacent to the tumor. The same patients underwent several integrated assays, with TCR sequencing performed together with flow cytometry, multiplex immunofluorescence, RNA-seq, exome sequencing and proteomics. The overall ICON cohort was composed of 150 or so surgical patients with localized non-small cell lung cancer whose tumors were resected. For under 60 patients, immunoSEQ T-cell fraction was compared between paired tumor and uninvolved lung. Results and caveats for the whole study, not just this receptor: No difference in TCR-derived T-cell fraction was observed between the flow cytometry-defined immunotypes IM1 (good prognosis) and IM2 (poor prognosis). Because different assays used different pieces of the same tissue, technical variation could not be distinguished from intratumor heterogeneity. Assay coverage varied across patients depending on available tissue quantity, so only a subset of the cohort had TCR sequencing. No association of tumor T-cell fraction from TCR sequencing with recurrence-free survival was found (p = 0.61). In line with immunofluorescence CD3 counts, TCRbeta sequencing supported higher T cell infiltration in tumors compared with uninvolved lung tissue.

Concerning this clone: It has no known antigen specificity. No base quality information exists; no much larger clone differs at one position.

The first patient joined ICON in 2016, and enrollment wrapped up when the last patient was enrolled in September 2018. A subcohort of under 90 patients provided fresh tumor and matched uninvolved tissue for in-depth immune analyses, with TCR sequencing among those analyses. No cell sorting was done, and TCR sequencing was instead run on DNA isolated from bulk tissue. The CDR3, from cysteine to phenylalanine, totals 16 residues. The CDR3 DNA has 48 bases and is translated from base 1. CDR1 and CDR2 are read off the germline V gene as SGHRS and YFSETQ. Clipping removes 2 bases from V and 6 bases from J, with 13 as the unmatched junction base count. The immunoSEQ assay used for TCR sequencing gave the T-cell fraction in both tumor and uninvolved lung tissue. The paper's data handling went like this. For survival analysis, patients were split into high (upper tertile) and low (lower two tertiles) T-cell fraction groups and compared by log-rank test. A signed-rank test was used to test paired tumor versus uninvolved lung differences in T-cell fraction. TCRdb re-hosts the immuneACCESS table, in-frame sequences only. Its copies lack some clones; in the studies checked, an unresolved V gene accounts for under half of them, and the cause for the rest is not known. V, J and clone size reflect that table, while D and trimming were determined from the DNA. Within this sample are about 6,400 clones, with about 74% of them counted one time only. The leading ten clones occupy roughly 30% of the sample.

This chain joins TRBV5-1 to TRBJ1-1; 7 of the junction bases match TRBD1. This TCR was sampled from a human donor with non-small cell lung cancer. Material: lung tumor tissue. In nucleotide form, the sequence is TGCGCCAGCAGCTTAATTTGGGCAGGGGACAGACCTGAAGCTTTCTTT. The translation is CASSLIWAGDRPEAFF.